The 8 T cell receptor beta chains reported below all come from one sample, sequenced in a study of OX40 agonist ivuxolimab in advanced cancers. Measured with immunoSEQ multiplex PCR; TCRdb has only the in-frame clones, and not every one. The table records roughly 69,000 clones, about 89% of them present only once. The sample consisted of CD4+ or CD8+ T cells sorted from blood, taken in a trial of the OX40 agonist ivuxolimab. Every receptor here comes from an adult with an advanced solid tumor such as melanoma, head and neck, liver or kidney cancer.

V usage is TRBV5-4 and J usage is TRBJ2-5; D might be TRBD1 (6 bases). The V gene lost 2 bases and the J gene lost 4 bases, with 12 bases spanning the gap. The CDR3 consists of 14 residues. Germline CDR1 SGHNT, CDR2 YYREEE (reference sequence). The CDR3: CASSLRQGPETQYF. CDR3 sequence (DNA): TGTGCCAGCAGCTTAAGGCAGGGGCCAGAGACCCAGTACTTC.

The chain recombines TRBV30 with TRBJ1-5, with TRBD1 matching over 9 bases. The CDR3 has 13 residues. Trimming at V came to 5 bases and at J to 5 bases, leaving 4 bases not matched to a gene. CDR1 is GTSNPN, CDR2 SVGIG, per germline (reference sequence). CDR3 residues: CAWGQGYYQPQHF. DNA of the CDR3: TGTGCCTGGGGACAGGGGTACTATCAGCCCCAGCATTTT.

The chain carries TRBV25-1 and TRBJ2-3; the D gene is possibly TRBD2 (7 bases). This CDR3 is built from 15 residues. Germline lookup yields CDR1 MGHDK and CDR2 SYGVNS. V dropped 2 bases and J dropped 3 bases, with 12 bases sitting between them. CDR3 in amino acids: CASSEQRGGTDTQYF. The CDR3, as DNA: TGTGCCAGCAGTGAACAGAGGGGGGGAACAGATACGCAGTATTTT.

The chain carries TRBV18 and TRBJ2-3; 13 bases fit TRBD2. The germline CDR1 and CDR2 sequences are KGHSH and LQKENI. V lost 3 bases and J lost 7; bases outside the gene matches: 7. The CDR3 totals 16 residues. The DNA of the CDR3 is TGTGCCAGCTCACCTGGGGGACTAGCGGGACTCAATACGCAGTATTTT. This translates into CASSPGGLAGLNTQYF.

The chain uses TRBV5-4 and TRBJ2-3; D remains unclear. The CDR3 runs to 12 residues. CDR1 and CDR2 (germline): SGHNT, YYREEE (reference sequence). The V end was cut by 5 bases, the J end by 4 bases, with 8 bases between. CDR3 in DNA: TGTGCCAGCAGTCACTTAGCAGATACGCAGTATTTT. Translated, it gives CASSHLADTQYF.

V gene TRBV19 combines with J gene TRBJ2-5, with TRBD2 matching over 14 bases. Germline values: CDR1 LNHDA, CDR2 SQIVND (reference sequence). CDR3 length equals 14 residues. Trimming cost V 7 bases and J 4 bases; bases outside gene matches: 2. The CDR3 loop reads CASTGLAGGETQYF. The DNA of the CDR3 is TGTGCCAGTACTGGACTAGCGGGAGGAGAGACCCAGTACTTC.

The V call is TRBV5-1, the J call TRBJ2-6, with 8 bases matching TRBD1. V trimming: 3 bases; J trimming: 3 bases; junction bases outside the gene matches: 2. This CDR3 comprises 15 residues. CDR1 SGHRS and CDR2 YFSETQ come from the germline V gene. This CDR3 reads CASSSDRVGANVLTF. In DNA form, the CDR3 reads TGCGCCAGCAGCTCGGACAGGGTTGGGGCCAACGTCCTGACTTTC. Looking up the rest from reference TRBV5-1 and TRBJ2-6 gives the full variable domain: KAGVTQTPRYLIKTRGQQVTLSCSPISGHRSVSWYQQTPGQGLQFLFEYFSETQRNKGNFPGRFSGRQFSNSRSEMNVSTLELGDSALYLCASSSDRVGANVLTFGAGSRLTVL.

For the CDR3, the DNA is TGTGCCAGCAGCCGTAGGACAGACTCCTACGAGCAGTACTTC. It yields the protein CASSRRTDSYEQYF. The chain uses TRBV11-2 and TRBJ2-7; possibly TRBD1 for D (6 bases). The V end lost 5 bases, the J end lost 0 bases, and 11 bases lay between the germline ends. Germline CDR1 and CDR2: SGHAT and FQNNGV. The CDR3 sequence is 14 residues long.